The TCR beta chain under discussion was sequenced for a study of shared clonotypes between healthy human individuals. Study overall: Each donor had three CD4 naive, three CD4 memory, two CD8 naive and one CD8 memory plate.

CDR1 and CDR2 (germline): SGHRS, YFSETQ. The CDR3 spans 13 residues. Trimming shortened V by 2 bases and J by 3 bases, and 8 bases separated the two germline ends. Comments on this clone: Its cognate antigen is unknown.

Broader study findings: Exclusively blood specimens were collected; tissue repertoires likely differ. Of the naive CD4 clonotypes, about 5.4% were shared across several donors.

Running of the assay took place at deep level. Clones were sequenced by immunoSEQ multiplex PCR, and TCRdb holds only the in-frame ones, with some missing. The table has more than 1 million clones, roughly 74% seen once; the top ten hold approximately 0.52%. Sequenced input: memory CD4+ T cells from PBMCs. Subset: CD45RA-negative fraction. This clonotype was obtained from a young man in good health. Some clones in this sample may be carry-over from other donors' samples. The chain employs TRBV5-1 and TRBJ2-5; perhaps TRBD1 as D (5 bases). CDR3 protein: CASSFGREETQYF. DNA for the CDR3: TGCGCCAGCAGCTTCGGCAGGGAAGAGACCCAGTACTTC.